The source of this T cell receptor beta chain is a study of read filtering for tumor transcriptome and immune sequencing (dated by TCRdb to about 2020). As for the study more broadly: Of the patients in the cohort, more than 16 were male and some 15 were female, and their mean age was about 69 years, with a range of about 45 to 80. By revised international staging, about 8 patients were R-ISS I, 16 were R-ISS II and about 7 were R-ISS III. TCR-region mapped reads per sample ranged from about 3.5 to 10.27 million with IR-seq versus only roughly 85 to 1273 with RNA-seq. After DNase treatment, whole-transcriptome libraries were prepared with the TruSeq RNA Access Library Prep Kit. One of the main goals was to work out a read-filtering strategy for immune repertoire data, in particular whether clonotypes backed by only a single read should be removed. Using the same bone marrow samples, the study compared TCR repertoires obtained by targeted immune repertoire sequencing with those obtained by bulk whole-transcriptome sequencing.

Each patient had bone marrow sampled at the time of active disease. Ficoll-Hypaque density gradient centrifugation was used to isolate the bone marrow mononuclear cells. To remove myeloma plasma cells, the cells were labeled with CD138 magnetic microbeads on a MACS separator, and CD138-negative cells were then collected by negative selection. Flow cytometry with CD138 antibodies on an Attune NxT was used to check how pure the isolated cells were. TRIzol reagent was used to extract total RNA, and a NanoDrop spectrophotometer was used to quantify the extracted RNA. For each patient, the CD138-negative bone marrow sample underwent paired RNA-seq and IR-seq. V is cut by 3 bases and J by 5 bases, and the space between the germline ends is 11 bases. The CDR3 measures 13 amino acids from cysteine to phenylalanine. Kept here is only the CDR3 DNA, which spans 39 bases and is read in frame from base 1. CDR1 SGHRS and CDR2 YFSETQ are derived from the germline V gene.

TCR libraries were constructed from 400 to 500 ng RNA using the Immunoverse kit, and molecular barcoded adaptors covering alpha/delta and beta/gamma chains were employed. TCR library preparation used the same RNA that went into transcriptome sequencing. Sequencing of TCR libraries was carried out on an Illumina HiSeq 4000 with 2 x 150 cycles. On the study's bioinformatics: TCR reads were aligned to human V, D, J and C references and assembled into CDR3 clonotypes with MiXCR, including quality filtering and error correction. The tcR package in R was used to analyze clonotype counts and gene usage diversity. Raw mapping reads were checked after the RNA-seq reads had been mapped by STAR aligner version 2.5.3a onto the human GRCh37 genome. To test the effect of sequencing depth on detected clonotypes, IR-seq fastq files were randomly downsampled using Seqtk 1.3. The public reads were run again by TCRdb, first through fastp at Q25 and then through MiXCR, and only productive beta chains were kept. Here each entry gathers all rows of one CDR3 protein and keeps the most common genes and DNA. TCRdb, not the authors, supplied the V and J calls. This sample has around 130,000 distinct CDR3 sequences in its table, and under 15% of those were observed once. The top ten clonotypes cover roughly 7.6% of the sample.

General study outcomes and caveats: In IR-seq, about four fifths of clonotypes but roughly 4% of total reads were represented by single-read clonotypes, whereas in RNA-seq, 74.6% of clonotypes and more than 35% of reads were represented by single-read clonotypes. Clonotypes were captured by IR-seq at much higher depth and more reliably than by RNA-seq, and smaller IR-seq throughput was sufficient for identification of most shared clonotypes. Rather than purified T cells, the sorted CD138-negative fraction was a mixed bone marrow immune population. The correlation between IR-seq and RNA-seq shared clonotype proportions was increased by removal of single-read clonotypes.

This clonotype occurred many times. There is no known antigen for this receptor. Per-nucleotide qualities are absent, and no much larger clonotype sits a single base away. The sequence derives from a donor at least 40 years old with multiple myeloma. The specimen was a population of CD138-negative cells sorted from bone marrow. Sample cell subset or site, as interpreted from the label and publication: bone marrow mononuclear cells depleted of CD138+ plasma/myeloma cells by negative magnetic selection. The chain is assembled from TRBV5-1 and TRBJ2-5, with the D gene not clear enough to name. The CDR3 protein sequence reads: CASSSSNWETQYF. DNA sequence: TGCGCCAGCAGCTCGAGTAATTGGGAGACCCAGTACTTC.